The clone carrying this T cell receptor (beta chain) was picked up a small number of times. The CDR3 consists of 14 residues. Deletions cut 0 bases from V and 4 bases from J, with 6 bases between. Per germline, CDR1 MGHDK and CDR2 SYGVNS. This sample is drawn from a study of blood T cell repertoires in COVID-19. Study context: Collection of acute and convalescent COVID-19 samples took place in the United States, Italy and Spain. Sample material is recorded as cDNA or gDNA derived from T cells, B-cell-depleted T cells, or PBMCs.

Generated by immunoSEQ multiplex PCR, the TCRdb table keeps only in-frame clones and is missing some. This repertoire shows 80,000 to 95,000 clones, around 82% found once; its top ten account for 9.5% to 15%. This TCR came from a human donor in a cohort sampled during active COVID-19. The chain is built from TRBV25-1 and TRBJ2-2; D remains unclear. Sample: peripheral blood. CDR3 DNA sequence: TGTGCCAGCAGTGAATATGGCTCCACCGGGGAGCTGTTTTTT. Its translation is CASSEYGSTGELFF.